The rows below give T cell receptor beta chains drawn from one sample of a study of tumor-infiltrating lymphocytes in localized non-small cell lung cancer. Assay: immunoSEQ multiplex PCR; the TCRdb copy retains only in-frame clones and omits some. The sample carries 7,000 to 9,500 clones, over 60% recorded once. Sequenced input: uninvolved lung tissue not adjacent to the tumor. Receptors were obtained from a human donor with non-small cell lung cancer. The CDR3 runs from the conserved cysteine through the conserved F or W. The order of the fields is clone size, J gene, V gene, D gene, CDR3 DNA, CDR3 protein. D genes are given only for firm matches. For some rows the clone size is stated as once, few or many, or as a class when expanded; others skip it.

- | TRBJ2-5 | TRBV2 | TRBD1 | TGTGCCACCTACAGGGGGTCCCTTAGGGAGACCCAGTACTTC | CATYRGSLRETQYF
- | TRBJ1-1 | TRBV19 | - | TGTGCCAGTAGTTTGTCGCCAACCTGGACAGTTAAAGCTTTCTTT | CASSLSPTWTVKAFF
- | TRBJ1-6 | TRBV30 | TRBD1 | TGTGCCTGGACCGACAGGGGTTACAATTCACCCCTCCACTTT | CAWTDRGYNSPLHF
few | TRBJ2-5 | TRBV20-1 | - | TGCAGTGCCCAGGTGGAAGAGACCCAGTACTTC | CSAQVEETQYF
- | TRBJ2-1 | TRBV6-1 | - | TGTGCCAGCAGTCGAGTAGGAGGGACTTACAATGAGCAGTTCTTC | CASSRVGGTYNEQFF
- | TRBJ1-2 | TRBV30 | - | TGTGCCTGGAGTGGGCACGCCTCCGGGACATCCTATGGCTACACCTTC | CAWSGHASGTSYGYTF
few | TRBJ1-5 | TRBV6-1 | - | TGTGCCACCCGCCCAGGGTACAATCAGCCCCAGCATTTT | CATRPGYNQPQHF
once | TRBJ2-7 | TRBV6-1 | - | TGTGCCAGCAGTGAAGAGTTAGGGGACTTCCCGTACGAGCAGTACTTC | CASSEELGDFPYEQYF
- | TRBJ2-7 | TRBV11-2 | - | TGTGCCAGCGGGGCGCTAGCCTACGAGCAGTACTTC | CASGALAYEQYF
- | TRBJ2-7 | TRBV19 | TRBD2 | TGTGCCAGTAGTATAGTTCGACTAGCGGGAGGGATGTACGAGCAGTACTTC | CASSIVRLAGGMYEQYF
- | TRBJ1-3 | TRBV30 | - | TGTGCCTGGAGTGTCGGGGGAAACACCATATATTTT | CAWSVGGNTIYF
- | TRBJ2-4 | TRBV7-2 | - | TGTGCCAGCAGCTCCAGGGGAGGCATTCAGTACTTC | CASSSRGGIQYF
- | TRBJ1-2 | TRBV6-1 | - | TGTGCCAGCAGTGAACAGTCCGGGATTAACTATGGCTACACCTTC | CASSEQSGINYGYTF
few | TRBJ2-2 | TRBV18 | TRBD2 | TGTGCCAGCTCTCCAGCACTAGCGGGAGATCTCGGGGAGCTGTTTTTT | CASSPALAGDLGELFF
few | TRBJ2-3 | TRBV6-1 | - | TGTGCCAGCAGTGGGGTGGGAGGCGGCACAGATACGCAGTATTTT | CASSGVGGGTDTQYF
- | TRBJ2-7 | TRBV20-1 | - | TGCAGTGCTAGTGGGTCTCGGGAGCAGTACTTC | CSASGSREQYF
once | TRBJ2-2 | TRBV28 | - | TGTGCCAGCAGTTTAGACACCGGGGAGCTGTTTTTT | CASSLDTGELFF